These 10 T cell receptor beta chains were sequenced from one sample in a study of CD8 T cells in ankylosing spondylitis. These TCRs' antigens remain unknown. Via MiXCR, TCRdb re-called the 5' RACE reads, giving one row per CDR3 protein. The sample shows approximately 540,000 distinct CDR3 sequences, roughly an eighth of them seen only once. Regarding the study as a whole: In ankylosing spondylitis blood, a motif of several highly homologous TCR beta variants appeared characteristic.

The sample taken for sequencing was blood, either unsorted or a sorted T cell fraction (not recorded which). Source of these receptors: a male donor with ankylosing spondylitis.

The chain couples TRBV19 to TRBJ1-5; D remains unclear. Trimming removed 3 bases from V and 2 bases from J, with 11 bases in between. There are 15 residues in the CDR3. CDR1 and CDR2 from the germline V gene are LNHDA and SQIVND (reference sequence). This CDR3 is CASSIWRNGNQPQHF. CDR3 bases: TGTGCCAGTAGTATTTGGAGGAATGGCAATCAGCCCCAGCATTTT.

This clonotype was recorded many times. The V call is TRBV7-2, the J call TRBJ2-7; TRBD2 might be the D (7 bases). The V gene's germline CDR1 is SGHTA and CDR2 FQGNSA. V was cut by 3 bases and J by 4 bases, with 13 bases left in between. The CDR3 is 14 residues long. The CDR3 region is CASSFGLGGYEQYF. Written as DNA, the CDR3 is TGTGCCAGCAGCTTTGGACTAGGGGGTTACGAGCAGTACTTC. The full variable domain, in which reference TRBV7-2 and TRBJ2-7 provide the parts outside the CDR3, is GAGVSQSPSNKVTEKGKDVELRCDPISGHTALYWYRQSLGQGLEFLIYFQGNSAPDKSGLPSDRFSAERTGGSVSTLTIQRTQQEDSAVYLCASSFGLGGYEQYFGPGTRLTVT.

The chain employs TRBV7-2 and TRBJ1-5; 10 bases match TRBD1. CDR3 length equals 15 residues. The germline CDR1 and CDR2 sequences are SGHTA and FQGNSA. With 3 bases clipped from V and 4 bases from J, the junction kept 3 bases outside the gene matches. CDR3 region: CASSLGQGMNQPQHF. As DNA, the CDR3 is TGTGCCAGCAGCTTGGGACAGGGGATGAATCAGCCCCAGCATTTT.

This clonotype was counted at least ten times. The chain has TRBV12-3 or TRBV12-4 and TRBJ2-7; 8 nucleotides agree with TRBD1. CDR3 length equals 15 residues. Trimming removed 8 bases from V and 0 bases from J; junction bases left unmatched: 9. The CDR3 here is CASLSPGTGSYEQYF. The CDR3, as DNA: TGTGCCAGCCTAAGCCCCGGGACAGGCTCCTACGAGCAGTACTTC.

The sample holds a few counts of this clonotype. This chain connects TRBV25-1 to TRBJ2-7; D gene ambiguous. Germline CDR1 is MGHDK and CDR2 is SYGVNS. Deletions cut 5 bases from V and 0 bases from J, with 2 bases between. This CDR3 spans 11 amino acids. CDR3 region: CASSTSYEQYF. CDR3 DNA sequence: TGTGCCAGCAGTACCTCCTACGAGCAGTACTTC.

CDR3 nucleotide sequence: TGCAGCGTTGGGCCTGGGGGAGATAATTCACCCCTCCACTTT. Protein sequence: CSVGPGGDNSPLHF. This sequence joins TRBV29-1 and TRBJ1-6; tentative D call: TRBD1 (5 bases). Germline lookup yields CDR1 SQVTM and CDR2 ANQGSEA. V was cut by 4 bases and J by 5 bases, with 12 bases left in between. CDR3 size: 14 residues.

The J gene is TRBJ2-3, the V gene TRBV19, with 7 bases fitting TRBD1. The CDR3 contains 15 residues. V dropped 6 bases and J dropped 3; count of bases not matched to a gene: 9. The germline gives CDR1 LNHDA, CDR2 SQIVND (reference sequence). The CDR3 DNA is TGTGCCAGTAGACTTGACAGGGCTCGAACAGATACGCAGTATTTT. This sequence encodes CASRLDRARTDTQYF.

V gene TRBV10-3 combines with J gene TRBJ2-7; 7 positions match TRBD1. The CDR3 is 16 residues long. Trimming at V came to 0 bases and at J to 7 bases, leaving 12 bases not matched to a gene. Germline V gives CDR1 ENHRY, CDR2 SYGVKD. In nucleotides, the CDR3 is TGTGCCATCAGTGAGTCGTCGTTAACAGGGGAACGGGAGCAGTACGTC. Residues: CAISESSLTGEREQYV.

In DNA form, the CDR3 reads TGTGCCAGCAGTTTTTCCGAACGAGGTGAAGCTTTCTTT. Translating gives CASSFSERGEAFF. This chain links TRBV12-3 or TRBV12-4 with TRBJ1-1; D unclear. Trimming stripped 3 bases from V and 7 bases from J, with 12 bases between. There are 13 residues in the CDR3.

The table lists this clonotype with many counts. The rearrangement joins TRBV27 to TRBJ2-3; D perhaps matches TRBD1 (5 bases). Germline values: CDR1 MNHEY, CDR2 SMNVEV (reference sequence). V lost 7 bases and J 1 base, leaving 12 bases between the germline ends. This CDR3 region has 14 residues. The CDR3 here is CASKQGRGTDTQYF. CDR3 DNA sequence: TGTGCCAGCAAGCAGGGCCGGGGCACAGATACGCAGTATTTT.